The rows below give T cell receptor beta chains drawn from one sample of a study of shared clonotypes between healthy human individuals. This table comes from immunoSEQ multiplex PCR, and its TCRdb copy is limited to in-frame clones, with some not included. Seen here are some 2,000,000 clones, approximately 96% observed once, and the top ten hold about 0.13%. The specimen was naive CD4+ T cells sorted from blood. These receptors came from a man in his late teens or twenties in good health. CDR3s include the opening cysteine and the closing phenylalanine or tryptophan. A D gene is named only where the DNA matches it firmly. Rows give clone size only sometimes, using once, few, many, or a class for an expanded clone.

J gene: TRBJ1-1
D gene: TRBD1
clone size: once
V gene: TRBV7-2
CDR3 protein: CASSIRDRIPFF
CDR3 DNA: TGTGCCAGCAGCATCCGGGACAGGATACCTTTCTTT

J gene: TRBJ1-1
D gene: TRBD1
clone size: NA
V gene: TRBV5-4
CDR3 protein: CASSSGQGTEAFF
CDR3 DNA: TGTGCCAGCAGCTCGGGACAGGGGACTGAAGCTTTCTTT

J gene: TRBJ2-3
D gene: NA
clone size: NA
V gene: TRBV2
CDR3 protein: CASREDSAELGEQYF
CDR3 DNA: TGTGCCAGCAGAGAGGACAGCGCGGAGCTAGGGGAGCAGTATTTT

J gene: TRBJ2-7
D gene: TRBD1
clone size: once
V gene: TRBV6-1
CDR3 protein: CASSEDRGDEQYF
CDR3 DNA: TGTGCCAGCAGTGAGGACAGGGGGGACGAGCAGTACTTC

J gene: TRBJ2-5
D gene: NA
clone size: NA
V gene: TRBV6-5
CDR3 protein: CASTRRGYETQYF
CDR3 DNA: TGTGCCAGCACACGAAGAGGTTACGAGACCCAGTACTTC

J gene: TRBJ1-4
D gene: NA
clone size: NA
V gene: TRBV10-3
CDR3 protein: CAIGDNISELFF
CDR3 DNA: TGTGCCATCGGGGACAACATTAGCGAACTGTTTTTT

J gene: TRBJ1-5
D gene: NA
clone size: NA
V gene: TRBV25-1
CDR3 protein: CASSDAGNQPQHF
CDR3 DNA: TGTGCCAGCAGTGACGCGGGCAATCAGCCCCAGCATTTT

J gene: TRBJ2-1
D gene: TRBD1
clone size: NA
V gene: TRBV6-5
CDR3 protein: CASRKTGDNEQFF
CDR3 DNA: TGTGCCAGCAGAAAAACAGGGGACAATGAGCAGTTCTTC

J gene: TRBJ2-5
D gene: NA
clone size: NA
V gene: TRBV6-1
CDR3 protein: CASSVPPTGLGETQYF
CDR3 DNA: TGTGCCAGCAGTGTCCCCCCCACAGGGCTCGGGGAGACCCAGTACTTC

J gene: TRBJ2-7
D gene: TRBD1
clone size: few
V gene: TRBV28
CDR3 protein: CASSSISTGKVYEQYF
CDR3 DNA: TGTGCCAGCAGTTCTATTTCGACAGGGAAGGTCTACGAGCAGTACTTC

J gene: TRBJ2-5
D gene: NA
clone size: NA
V gene: TRBV18
CDR3 protein: CASSKGVGSQETQYF
CDR3 DNA: TGTGCCAGCTCCAAAGGAGTAGGATCTCAAGAGACCCAGTACTTC

J gene: TRBJ2-7
D gene: NA
clone size: NA
V gene: TRBV15
CDR3 protein: CATSRDTYEQYF
CDR3 DNA: TGTGCCACCAGCAGAGACACCTACGAGCAGTACTTC

J gene: TRBJ2-2
D gene: NA
clone size: NA
V gene: TRBV6-5
CDR3 protein: CASSYTLSGELFF
CDR3 DNA: TGTGCCAGCAGTTACACCCTGTCCGGGGAGCTGTTTTTT

J gene: TRBJ2-1
D gene: NA
clone size: NA
V gene: TRBV4-2
CDR3 protein: CASSQVVDSYLSYNEQFF
CDR3 DNA: TGTGCCAGCAGCCAAGTGGTGGACTCATATCTCTCCTACAATGAGCAGTTCTTC

J gene: TRBJ1-2
D gene: TRBD1
clone size: NA
V gene: TRBV28
CDR3 protein: CASSLPTGGFLDGYTF
CDR3 DNA: TGTGCCAGCAGTTTACCGACAGGGGGCTTCCTAGATGGCTACACCTTC

J gene: TRBJ2-2
D gene: TRBD1
clone size: NA
V gene: TRBV11-2
CDR3 protein: CASSEGAIGELFF
CDR3 DNA: TGTGCCAGCAGCGAGGGGGCGATCGGGGAGCTGTTTTTT

J gene: TRBJ2-3
D gene: NA
clone size: NA
V gene: TRBV5-1
CDR3 protein: CASSLAGSTDTQYF
CDR3 DNA: TGCGCCAGCAGCTTGGCTGGCTCCACAGATACGCAGTATTTT

J gene: TRBJ2-1
D gene: NA
clone size: NA
V gene: TRBV2
CDR3 protein: CASSEWDLMVNEQFF
CDR3 DNA: TGTGCCAGCAGTGAGTGGGACCTCATGGTCAATGAGCAGTTCTTC

J gene: TRBJ1-4
D gene: NA
clone size: once
V gene: TRBV4-1
CDR3 protein: CASSQDHTEKLFF
CDR3 DNA: TGCGCCAGCAGCCAAGATCATACTGAAAAACTGTTTTTT

J gene: TRBJ1-4
D gene: NA
clone size: NA
V gene: TRBV25-1
CDR3 protein: CASSEPGRLNEKLFF
CDR3 DNA: TGTGCCAGCAGTGAACCGGGACGGCTTAATGAAAAACTGTTTTTT

J gene: TRBJ2-5
D gene: TRBD2
clone size: NA
V gene: TRBV4-1
CDR3 protein: CASSLLVAGVTGFLETQYF
CDR3 DNA: TGCGCCAGCAGCCTCTTGGTAGCGGGAGTGACCGGGTTTCTAGAGACCCAGTACTTC

J gene: TRBJ2-5
D gene: NA
clone size: NA
V gene: TRBV5-1
CDR3 protein: CASSLGSPQETQYF
CDR3 DNA: TGCGCCAGCAGCTTGGGGAGCCCTCAAGAGACCCAGTACTTC

J gene: TRBJ1-2
D gene: TRBD1
clone size: NA
V gene: TRBV27
CDR3 protein: CASSSTGGSYGYTF
CDR3 DNA: TGTGCCAGCAGTTCGACAGGGGGCAGCTATGGCTACACCTTC

J gene: TRBJ2-7
D gene: NA
clone size: once
V gene: TRBV21-1
CDR3 protein: CASSGPAGQGTYEQYF
CDR3 DNA: TGTGCCAGCAGCGGACCGGCGGGACAGGGAACGTACGAGCAGTACTTC

J gene: TRBJ1-3
D gene: NA
clone size: NA
V gene: TRBV4-1
CDR3 protein: CASSRVSGNTIYF
CDR3 DNA: TGCGCCAGCAGCCGGGTTTCTGGAAACACCATATATTTT

J gene: TRBJ1-2
D gene: TRBD1
clone size: NA
V gene: TRBV5-6
CDR3 protein: CASSGSGQARYGYTF
CDR3 DNA: TGTGCCAGCAGCGGCTCGGGACAGGCGCGCTATGGCTACACCTTC

J gene: TRBJ2-5
D gene: TRBD2
clone size: NA
V gene: TRBV5-4
CDR3 protein: CASSLGTSGTQETQYF
CDR3 DNA: TGTGCCAGCAGCCTTGGGACTAGCGGGACTCAAGAGACCCAGTACTTC

J gene: TRBJ2-2
D gene: NA
clone size: NA
V gene: TRBV12-5
CDR3 protein: CASGLRTGELFF
CDR3 DNA: TGTGCTAGTGGTTTACGGACCGGGGAGCTGTTTTTT

J gene: TRBJ1-6
D gene: NA
clone size: NA
V gene: TRBV5-1
CDR3 protein: CASSLEGGGNSPLHF
CDR3 DNA: TGCGCCAGCAGCTTGGAGGGGGGAGGTAATTCACCCCTCCACTTT

J gene: TRBJ2-2
D gene: TRBD1
clone size: NA
V gene: TRBV27
CDR3 protein: CASRWTGLMTGELFF
CDR3 DNA: TGTGCCAGCAGGTGGACAGGGCTAATGACCGGGGAGCTGTTTTTT

J gene: TRBJ1-2
D gene: NA
clone size: NA
V gene: TRBV5-4
CDR3 protein: CASSLGGFGDGYTF
CDR3 DNA: TGTGCCAGCAGCTTGGGCGGGTTTGGGGATGGCTACACCTTC

J gene: TRBJ1-1
D gene: NA
clone size: NA
V gene: TRBV5-1
CDR3 protein: CASSLSEGLNTEAFF
CDR3 DNA: TGCGCCAGCAGCTTGAGCGAGGGGTTGAACACTGAAGCTTTCTTT

J gene: TRBJ2-7
D gene: TRBD2
clone size: NA
V gene: TRBV6-5
CDR3 protein: CASGRLAREQYF
CDR3 DNA: TGTGCCAGCGGGAGACTAGCTCGTGAGCAGTACTTC

J gene: TRBJ1-5
D gene: NA
clone size: NA
V gene: TRBV28
CDR3 protein: CASSQGFNQPQHF
CDR3 DNA: TGTGCCAGCAGTCAGGGGTTCAATCAGCCCCAGCATTTT

J gene: TRBJ1-5
D gene: TRBD1
clone size: NA
V gene: TRBV19
CDR3 protein: CASSLITLTGVSNQPQHF
CDR3 DNA: TGTGCCAGTAGTCTAATCACCCTGACAGGGGTTAGCAATCAGCCCCAGCATTTT

J gene: TRBJ1-1
D gene: TRBD1
clone size: NA
V gene: TRBV27
CDR3 protein: CASSFRDRRNTEAFF
CDR3 DNA: TGTGCCAGCAGTTTTAGGGACAGACGGAACACTGAAGCTTTCTTT

J gene: TRBJ2-7
D gene: NA
clone size: NA
V gene: TRBV7-2
CDR3 protein: CASSPSRDAYEQYF
CDR3 DNA: TGTGCCAGCAGCCCCTCCAGGGACGCCTACGAGCAGTACTTC

J gene: TRBJ2-1
D gene: TRBD1
clone size: NA
V gene: TRBV11-2
CDR3 protein: CASSLEWGQSSNEQFF
CDR3 DNA: TGTGCCAGCAGCTTAGAATGGGGACAGTCTAGTAATGAGCAGTTCTTC

J gene: TRBJ1-2
D gene: NA
clone size: once
V gene: TRBV19
CDR3 protein: CASSKGGKNYGYTF
CDR3 DNA: TGTGCCAGTAGTAAGGGGGGGAAAAACTATGGCTACACCTTC

J gene: TRBJ1-5
D gene: TRBD1
clone size: NA
V gene: TRBV6-5
CDR3 protein: CASSRDSRNQPQHF
CDR3 DNA: TGTGCCAGCAGTCGGGACAGCCGCAATCAGCCCCAGCATTTT

J gene: TRBJ2-3
D gene: NA
clone size: NA
V gene: TRBV7-9
CDR3 protein: CASSLDVTGDTQYF
CDR3 DNA: TGTGCCAGCAGCTTAGATGTGACGGGAGATACGCAGTATTTT